This is a list of T cell receptor beta chains from one sample in a study of blood T cell repertoires in COVID-19. Sequencing was performed with immunoSEQ multiplex PCR; in TCRdb, only in-frame clones are kept and a portion is missing. This repertoire shows fewer than 200,000 clones, around 83% found once; its top ten account for about 7.1%. The sample comprised peripheral blood. The receptors come from a woman aged 70-85 years with COVID-19, enrolled during active disease. Each CDR3 is given with its conserved first and last residue.

j_call v_call cdr3_aa
TRBJ2-7 TRBV21-1 CASSKGECGSYEQYF
TRBJ2-2 TRBV5-6 CASSLRVLTLGTGELFF
TRBJ2-4 TRBV28 CASSQPEVAKNIQYF
TRBJ2-1 TRBV18 CASSRPGLGHNEQFF
TRBJ2-1 TRBV5-8 CASRLRGANEQFF
TRBJ1-5 TRBV28 CASSLFGTGIAPQHF
TRBJ1-2 TRBV19 CASSLRQGAGYGYTF
TRBJ2-5 TRBV9 CASSVGQAGQETQYF
TRBJ1-2 TRBV20-1 CSARGTVHYTF
TRBJ2-5 TRBV4-3 CASSQDAAGVLKTQYF
TRBJ2-7 TRBV6-5 CASSQTYEQYF
TRBJ1-5 TRBV19 CASSIPAGQPQHF
TRBJ1-2 TRBV6-5 CASWQDSGIGYTF
TRBJ2-2 TRBV19 CASSIGLAGYTGELFF
TRBJ2-5 TRBV5-6 CASSLLGVTQETQYF
TRBJ2-1 TRBV6-2/TRBV6-3 CASSTQRELGYNEQFF
TRBJ2-5 TRBV15 CATSRAGREKETQYF
TRBJ1-2 TRBV6-5 CASSYAGTDRHYGYTF
TRBJ2-2 TRBV28 CASSSANTGELFF
TRBJ1-4 TRBV28 CATDRADEKLFF
TRBJ1-2 TRBV6-5 CASRVTGGYGYTF
TRBJ2-3 TRBV2 CATTLGDTQYF
TRBJ2-3 TRBV28 CASSFEAGPTDTQYF
TRBJ1-2 TRBV4-1 CASSHPRGFGGYTF
TRBJ2-7 TRBV6-2/TRBV6-3 CASSNKQILASNEQYF
TRBJ1-6 TRBV30 CAWTGQGGSPLHF
TRBJ1-2 TRBV6-6 CASSYTGTANYGYTF
TRBJ2-6 TRBV5-6 CASSPTDSGANVLTF
TRBJ2-2 TRBV4-1 CASSQGLADNTGELFF
TRBJ1-2 TRBV19 CASSETGKWDYGYTF
TRBJ1-5 TRBV19 CASSSVDRVGQPQHF
TRBJ1-1 TRBV28 CASSLQGGGKNTEAFF
TRBJ1-2 TRBV7-8 CASSLDRGAKGYTF
TRBJ2-5 TRBV9 CASSEPGTTQETQYF
TRBJ2-1 TRBV7-9 CASSVTSGQRFTNEQFF
TRBJ1-1 TRBV7-2 CASSLVGTGGMNTEAFF
TRBJ2-7 TRBV28 CASSSASGTAYEQYF
TRBJ1-4 TRBV18 CASSPRQVDEKLFF
TRBJ2-5 TRBV24-1 CATSSASGLAGETQYF
TRBJ2-7 TRBV6-2/TRBV6-3 CASSLGGKLSYEQYF